The 32 T cell receptor beta chains listed next were all sequenced from one sample in a study of blood T cells in healthy people across ages. A second PCR, run for 7 to 11 cycles, used a sample-barcoded 5' primer plus a J-beta primer mix. TCRdb analysed the 5' RACE reads with MiXCR anew, one entry per CDR3 protein. The sample holds some 760,000 distinct CDR3 sequences, approximately 25% seen once. These data were likewise used in another study, on T cells of mothers and their children.

Sequencing input: blood. The receptors were gathered from a boy between 10 and 17 years old in good health.

This chain uses TRBV9 with TRBJ1-4; D might be TRBD1 (5 bases). Germline V gene lookup returns CDR1 SGDLS and CDR2 YYNGEE. The CDR3 is 17 residues long. Trimming removed 4 bases from V and 0 bases from J, with 16 bases in between. The CDR3 protein is CASSSGGGGATNEKLFF. For the CDR3, the DNA is TGTGCCAGCAGCTCAGGCGGGGGGGGAGCAACTAATGAAAAACTGTTTTTT.

This clonotype was counted only a few times. This rearrangement joins TRBV7-3 to TRBJ2-5; D is tentatively TRBD1 or TRBD2 (6 bases each). The CDR3 totals 13 residues. V lost 5 bases to trimming and J lost 4 bases, with 11 bases between them. CDR1 is SGHTA, CDR2 FQGTGA, per germline. The CDR3 loop reads CASSVRGAETQYF. CDR3 in DNA: TGTGCCAGCAGCGTTAGGGGGGCAGAGACCCAGTACTTC.

As for this clonotype: A read error may produce the germline difference seen at one junction end. The CDR3: CSARAKSSYEQYF. The DNA of the CDR3 is TGCAGTGCTAGAGCTAAAAGCTCCTACGAGCAGTACTTT. The J gene is TRBJ2-5, the V gene TRBV20-1; no clear D gene. Germline values: CDR1 DFQATT, CDR2 SNEGSKA (reference sequence). The CDR3 consists of 13 residues.

The chain couples TRBV6-5 to TRBJ2-1; possible D gene TRBD2, 5 bases. Germline V lookup: CDR1 MNHEY, CDR2 SVGAGI. The CDR3 runs to 15 residues. Between the trimmed V and J ends, which lost 0 bases and 8 bases, there was a span of 14 bases. CDR3 residues: CASSYSRVEVDEQFF. The CDR3 DNA sequence: TGTGCCAGCAGTTACTCGAGGGTTGAGGTGGATGAGCAGTTCTTC.

This clonotype appeared a few times. This chain connects TRBV5-1 to TRBJ1-4; maybe TRBD1 (5 bases). CDR1 and CDR2 (germline): SGHRS, YFSETQ. V lost 0 bases and J lost 0, with 9 bases in between. The length of the CDR3 is 16 residues. DNA of the CDR3: TGCGCCAGCAGCTTGGAAGGGGATGCAACTAATGAAAAACTGTTTTTT. It specifies CASSLEGDATNEKLFF.

The rearrangement joins TRBV10-3 to TRBJ2-1; D unclear. CDR3 size: 13 residues. Trimming shortened V by 8 bases and J by 2 bases, and 10 bases separated the two germline ends. Germline V CDR1 and CDR2: ENHRY, SYGVKD. In DNA, the CDR3 is TGTGCCATCGGCGCTTCAACCTACAATGAGCAGTTCTTC. This gives the protein CAIGASTYNEQFF.

This clonotype was observed a handful of times. The rearrangement links TRBV5-1 to TRBJ2-5; possibly TRBD1 for D (5 bases). Gene TRBJ2-1 matches the end of the DNA better, so the J call may be wrong. This CDR3 is built from 14 residues. The germline V gene encodes CDR1 SGHRS and CDR2 YFSETQ. In DNA, the CDR3 is TGCGCCAGCAGCTTGGAAAATCAGGGAAATGAGCAGTTCTTC. It encodes CASSLENQGNEQFF.

This clonotype showed up just a few times. The chain recombines TRBV6-6 with TRBJ1-1; D remains ambiguous. V lost 4 bases and J 1 base, leaving 7 bases between the germline ends. CDR3 length equals 13 residues. CDR1 and CDR2 (germline): MNHNY, SVGAGI (reference sequence). The CDR3 DNA reads TGTGCCAGCAGTTGCCAGCAGAACACTGAAGCTTTCTTT. It codes for CASSCQQNTEAFF.

This clonotype was seen more than once but under ten times. As DNA, the CDR3 is TGTGCCAGCAGTGGTCGAAGTGGAGAGACCCAGTACTTC. Its protein is CASSGRSGETQYF. This chain joins TRBV25-1 and TRBJ2-5; D gene uncertain. CDR3 length: 13 amino acids. The germline gives CDR1 MGHDK, CDR2 SYGVNS. V shed 4 bases and J shed 4 bases, with 10 bases lying between them. The variable domain in full, with the rest retrieved from reference TRBV25-1 and TRBJ2-5, is EADIYQTPRYLVIGTGKKITLECSQTMGHDKMYWYQQDPGMELHLIHYSYGVNSTEKGDLSSESTVSRIRTEHFPLTLESARPSHTSQYLCASSGRSGETQYFGPGTRLLVL.

This clonotype has just a few counts. The chain combines TRBV5-1 with TRBJ2-5; D remains unclear. The DNA end lines up better with TRBJ2-7; the J call may be wrong. The CDR3 extends over 14 amino acids. Germline CDR1 reads SGHRS; CDR2 reads YFSETQ. The CDR3 nucleotides are TGCGCCAGCAGCTTCGAATCACAACTCTACGAGCAGTACTTC. As protein: CASSFESQLYEQYF.

A few counts support this clonotype. This sequence joins TRBV7-3 and TRBJ2-1, with unresolved D. V lost 5 bases, J lost 9 bases, and 11 bases lay in between. The CDR3 is 12 amino acids. Germline V gives CDR1 SGHTA, CDR2 FQGTGA. The CDR3 sequence is CASSPQVGEQFF. DNA of the CDR3: TGTGCCAGCAGCCCTCAAGTGGGTGAGCAGTTCTTC. Supplemented by reference TRBV7-3 and TRBJ2-1, the full variable domain reads GAGVSQTPSNKVTEKGKYVELRCDPISGHTALYWYRQSLGQGPEFLIYFQGTGAADDSGLPNDRFFAVRPEGSVSTLKIQRTERGDSAVYLCASSPQVGEQFFGPGTRLTVL.

The chain has TRBV6-6 and TRBJ2-7, with D tentatively TRBD2 (5 bases). CDR3 length equals 14 residues. Trimming removed 2 bases at V and 0 bases at J, with 8 bases between. Germline CDR1 MNHNY, CDR2 SVGAGI (reference sequence). Written as DNA, the CDR3 is TGTGCCAGCAGTTACGCCCTAGCCTCCTACGAGCAGTACTTC. Amino acids: CASSYALASYEQYF.

This clonotype was observed a few times. Germline is not matched at one junction end, which may reflect a read error. The rearrangement uses TRBV28 and TRBJ1-2; D is perhaps TRBD1 (5 bases). Per the germline V gene, CDR1 is MDHEN and CDR2 is SYDVKM. This CDR3 spans 17 amino acids. CDR3 protein: CASREAAGNRRGYGYTF. The CDR3 DNA follows: TGCGCCAGCAGGGAGGCAGCAGGGAACCGGCGGGGCTATGGCTACACCTTC.

In this sample, this clonotype turned up a few times. This sequence joins TRBV18 and TRBJ2-1, with D perhaps given as TRBD1 or TRBD2 (5 bases each). The V end was cut by 2 bases, the J end by 0 bases, with 14 bases between. The CDR3 totals 17 residues. In germline, CDR1 is KGHSH, CDR2 LQKENI. CDR3 bases: TGTGCCAGCTCACCAGTTGCAGGGACCCTCTCCTACAATGAGCAGTTCTTC. It specifies CASSPVAGTLSYNEQFF. The full variable domain, in which reference TRBV18 and TRBJ2-1 provide the parts outside the CDR3, is NAGVMQNPRHLVRRRGQEARLRCSPMKGHSHVYWYRQLPEEGLKFMVYLQKENIIDESGMPKERFSAEFPKEGPSILRIQQVVRGDSAAYFCASSPVAGTLSYNEQFFGPGTRLTVL.

The chain combines TRBV4-2 with TRBJ1-2; D is possibly TRBD1 (5 bases). V lost 1 base, J lost 6 bases, and 15 bases lay in between. CDR1 LGHNA and CDR2 YNFKEQ come from the germline V gene. The CDR3 is 15 residues long. The DNA of the CDR3 is TGTGCCAGCAGCCAAGGACCCGGGACCTTGGATGGCTACACCTTC. It encodes CASSQGPGTLDGYTF.

This clonotype was counted ten times or more. The CDR3 DNA follows: TGTGCCAGCAGTTTAAATCGACAGCAAGAGACCCAGTACTTC. Protein sequence: CASSLNRQQETQYF. This chain links TRBV12-3 or TRBV12-4 with TRBJ2-5, with D perhaps matching TRBD1 (5 bases). The CDR3 has 14 amino acids. The V end was cut by 2 bases, the J end by 2 bases, with 9 bases between.

The rearrangement joins TRBV29-1 to TRBJ2-5; D ambiguous. The J call may be in error: the DNA end matches TRBJ2-1 better. The CDR3 consists of 11 residues. CDR1 SQVTM and CDR2 ANQGSEA come from the germline V gene. In nucleotides, the CDR3 is TGCAGCGCCGGAAAGAACAATGAGCAGTTCTTC. Encoded protein: CSAGKNNEQFF.

This clonotype has ten or more counts. This chain joins TRBV4-3 and TRBJ2-3; TRBD1 matches 8 bases. Germline assignment: CDR1 LGHNA and CDR2 YSLEER. The CDR3 runs 16 residues. Trimming removed 0 bases from V and 6 bases from J; junction bases left unmatched: 8. The CDR3 spells CASSQDIGQGSDTQYF. DNA for the CDR3: TGCGCCAGCAGCCAAGATATCGGACAGGGATCCGATACGCAGTATTTT.

This clonotype has more than one count but fewer than ten. The chain recombines TRBV7-2 with TRBJ1-2, with D possibly matching TRBD1 (6 bases). Trimming removed 1 base at V and 6 bases at J, with 18 bases between. Germline V gene lookup returns CDR1 SGHTA and CDR2 FQGNSA. CDR3 length: 16 residues. CDR3 in amino acids: CASSLDLAGEVNGYTF. CDR3 nucleotides: TGTGCCAGCAGCTTAGATTTGGCAGGGGAGGTGAATGGCTACACCTTC.

The genes are TRBV6-6 and TRBJ2-5; tentatively, D is TRBD2 (6 bases). The CDR3 consists of 14 residues. The V end lost 6 bases, the J end lost 5 bases, and 16 bases lay between the germline ends. Germline CDR1 is MNHNY and CDR2 is SVGAGI (reference sequence). CDR3 coding DNA: TGTGCCAGCAGGGAAACCGGGACTCGGGAGACCCAGTACTTC. Residues: CASRETGTRETQYF.

A note on this clonotype: A junction boundary mismatches the germline segment, possibly from a read error. The V gene is TRBV6-1, the J gene TRBJ1-6, with no clear D. Germline CDR1 reads MNHNS; CDR2 reads SASEGT. The CDR3 covers 17 residues. The CDR3 DNA reads TGTGCCAGCAGTAAAGCCTATCTGAGCTCCTATAATTCACCCCTCCACTTT. Its protein product is CASSKAYLSSYNSPLHF.

The V call is TRBV27, the J call TRBJ2-7; D remains ambiguous. CDR1 MNHEY and CDR2 SMNVEV come from the germline V gene (reference sequence). This CDR3 has 13 residues. Trimming stripped 3 bases from V and 4 bases from J, with 10 bases between. The CDR3 coding sequence is TGTGCCAGCAGTTTGGGCAGACATTACGAGCAGTACTTC. As protein: CASSLGRHYEQYF.

Notes on this clonotype: Its ends do not fully match the called genes, so a read error is possible. V gene TRBV7-2 combines with J gene TRBJ2-2; D is uncertain. CDR1 and CDR2 from the germline V gene are SGHTA and FQGNSA. The CDR3 runs 14 residues. CDR3 coding DNA: TGTGCCGGCAGCTTAGGTAGAAGTACCGGGGAGCTGTTTTTT. Its protein product is CAGSLGRSTGELFF.

The chain employs TRBV29-1 and TRBJ2-1; perhaps TRBD1 as D (5 bases). The CDR3 totals 11 residues. V was shortened by 0 bases and J by 12 bases, with 9 bases between the two germline ends. Per the germline V gene, CDR1 is SQVTM and CDR2 is ANQGSEA. CDR3 residues: CSVEEGQGQFF. The CDR3 DNA reads as TGCAGCGTTGAAGAGGGTCAGGGGCAGTTCTTC.

This clonotype was recorded a few times. The genes are TRBV5-1 and TRBJ1-6; D is unresolved. The CDR3 runs to 14 residues. Deletions cut 0 bases from V and 9 bases from J, with 10 bases between. CDR1 SGHRS and CDR2 YFSETQ come from the germline V gene. This CDR3 reads CASSLGGIRSPLHF. CDR3 sequence (DNA): TGCGCCAGCAGCTTGGGGGGAATACGTTCACCCCTCCACTTT.

In regard to this clonotype: One junction end does not reproduce the germline sequence, and a read error may be involved. The chain uses TRBV12-3 or TRBV12-4 and TRBJ2-5; D may correspond to TRBD1 or TRBD2 (5 bases each). The CDR3 runs 14 residues. For the CDR3, the DNA is TGTGCCGGCAGTGGTACGGGACGGTGGGAGACCCAGTACTTC. Translation gives CAGSGTGRWETQYF.

The chain is built from TRBV5-6 and TRBJ2-5; either TRBD1 or TRBD2 may supply D (5 bases each). This CDR3 is built from 15 residues. CDR1 and CDR2 (germline): SGHDT, YYEEEE. V lost 0 bases and J lost 5, with 14 bases in between. CDR3 DNA: TGTGCCAGCAGCTTGGTAGGGGACCCCCGGGAGACCCAGTACTTC. It translates to CASSLVGDPRETQYF.

This sequence joins TRBV7-9 and TRBJ1-4; D not resolved. This CDR3 has 13 amino acids. Germline CDR1 reads SEHNR; CDR2 reads FQNEAQ (reference sequence). V lost 5 bases and J lost 5, with 9 bases in between. The CDR3 protein is CASSAVGNEKLFF. The CDR3 DNA reads as TGTGCCAGCAGCGCCGTTGGGAATGAAAAACTGTTTTTT. The full variable domain, its missing parts supplied by reference TRBV7-9 and TRBJ1-4, is DTGVSQNPRHKITKRGQNVTFRCDPISEHNRLYWYRQTLGQGPEFLTYFQNEAQLEKSRLLSDRFSAERPKGSFSTLEIQRTEQGDSAMYLCASSAVGNEKLFFGSGTQLSVL.

This clonotype was counted once. Compared with germline, one end of the junction differs, possibly owing to a read error. This chain joins TRBV20-1 and TRBJ1-4; TRBD1 matches 9 bases. Germline values: CDR1 DFQATT, CDR2 SNEGSKA (reference sequence). This CDR3 is built from 16 residues. In nucleotides, the CDR3 is TGCTGTGCGCCCGACAGGGGGGCCGCAACTAATGAAAAACTGTTTTTT. This codes for CCAPDRGAATNEKLFF.

This chain joins TRBV29-1 and TRBJ1-2; D gene uncertain. This CDR3 has 12 amino acids. The germline gives CDR1 SQVTM, CDR2 ANQGSEA. The V and J ends lost 0 bases and 3 bases respectively, with 5 bases between them. CDR3 amino acids: CSVEEDDYGYTF. CDR3 DNA sequence: TGCAGCGTTGAAGAAGACGACTATGGCTACACCTTC.

This sequence joins TRBV13 and TRBJ1-2; D possibly corresponds to TRBD1 (5 bases). V was shortened by 3 bases and J by 5 bases, with 16 bases between the two germline ends. The CDR3 extends over 15 amino acids. Per germline, CDR1 PRHDT and CDR2 FYEKMQ (reference sequence). CDR3 sequence reads: CASSLGGQGPYGYTF. For the CDR3, the DNA is TGTGCCAGCAGCTTGGGGGGTCAGGGTCCATATGGCTACACCTTC.

This clonotype was observed a few times. V and J are TRBV15 and TRBJ2-5; TRBD2 matches 11 bases. CDR3 length equals 18 residues. V gave up 4 bases and J gave up 3 bases; unmatched junction bases: 13. In germline, CDR1 is LNHNV, CDR2 YYDKDF (reference sequence). CDR3 protein: CATSITLIATSGEETQYF. CDR3 coding DNA: TGTGCCACCAGCATCACTTTAATCGCGACTAGCGGGGAAGAGACCCAGTACTTC.